The sequence of this T cell receptor beta chain was determined in a study of T-cell memory formation after mild COVID-19. Germline V gene data show CDR1 as SGDLS and CDR2 as YYNGEE. The CDR3 is 16 amino acids. The V gene end was trimmed by 3 bases and the J gene end by 5 bases; junction bases not matched to a gene: 10. Each CDR3 protein is one row after TCRdb ran MiXCR on the 5' RACE reads. The profile shows more than 150,000 distinct CDR3 sequences, about a fifth of them singletons. The specimen sequenced was PBMCs or a T cell subset sorted from them (not recorded which). The chain employs TRBV9 and TRBJ2-1, with 8 bases that match TRBD1. This sequence originates from an adult woman who had mild COVID-19 (a few samples of this study predate the infection). Cell type and time point are not known. This CDR3 is CASSDHLGTGNNEQFF. CDR3 DNA: TGTGCCAGCAGCGATCACCTGGGGACAGGTAACAATGAGCAGTTCTTC.